The present T cell receptor beta chain was sequenced within a study of CD8 T cells in ankylosing spondylitis. Whole-study findings and limits: Reportedly, disease-linked clones are significantly enriched in ankylosing spondylitis patients' matched synovial fluid. In ankylosing spondylitis blood, a motif of seven to nine highly homologous TCR beta variants appeared characteristic.

Comments on this clonotype: Antigen: not known.

TCRdb analysed the 5' RACE reads with MiXCR anew, one entry per CDR3 protein. The sample contains fewer than 550,000 distinct CDR3 sequences, approximately 5% of which appear only once. The sequenced sample was blood, either unsorted or a sorted T cell fraction (not recorded which). The clonotype originates from a male donor with ankylosing spondylitis.

The CDR3 DNA follows: TGCAGTGCTAGAGGACACCCCGGGTACGAGCAGTACTTC. Translated, it gives CSARGHPGYEQYF. The V call is TRBV20-1, the J call TRBJ2-7; D remains unclear. Trimming left V 1 base short and J 4 bases short, with 11 bases between. The CDR3 runs to 13 residues. The germline gives CDR1 DFQATT, CDR2 SNEGSKA (reference sequence).